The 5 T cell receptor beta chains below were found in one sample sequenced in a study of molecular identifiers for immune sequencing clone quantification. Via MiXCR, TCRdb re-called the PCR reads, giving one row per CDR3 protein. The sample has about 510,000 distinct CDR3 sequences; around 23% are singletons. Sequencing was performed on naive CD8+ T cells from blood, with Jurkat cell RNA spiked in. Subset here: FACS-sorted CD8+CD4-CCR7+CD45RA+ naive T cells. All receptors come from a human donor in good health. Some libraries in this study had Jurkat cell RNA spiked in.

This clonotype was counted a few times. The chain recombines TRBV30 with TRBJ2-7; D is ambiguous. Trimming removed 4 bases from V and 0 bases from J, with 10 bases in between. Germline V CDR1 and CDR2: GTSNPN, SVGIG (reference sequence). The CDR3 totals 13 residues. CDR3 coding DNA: TGTGCCTGGACCCCGTGGGGCTCCTACGAGCAGTACTTC. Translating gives CAWTPWGSYEQYF.

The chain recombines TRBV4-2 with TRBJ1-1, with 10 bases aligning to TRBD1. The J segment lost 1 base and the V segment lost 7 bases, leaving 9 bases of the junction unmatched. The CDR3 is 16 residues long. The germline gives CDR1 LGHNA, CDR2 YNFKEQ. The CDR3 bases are TGTGCCAGCATCCCACACCGGGACAGGGGGAACACTGAAGCTTTCTTT. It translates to CASIPHRDRGNTEAFF.

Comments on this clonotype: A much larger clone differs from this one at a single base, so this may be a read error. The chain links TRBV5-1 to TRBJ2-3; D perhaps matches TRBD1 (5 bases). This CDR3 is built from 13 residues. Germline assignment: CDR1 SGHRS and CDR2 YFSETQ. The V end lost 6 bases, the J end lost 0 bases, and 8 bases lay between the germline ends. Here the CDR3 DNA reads TGCGCCAGCACCAAGGGGAGCACAGATACGCAGTATTTT. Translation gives CASTKGSTDTQYF.

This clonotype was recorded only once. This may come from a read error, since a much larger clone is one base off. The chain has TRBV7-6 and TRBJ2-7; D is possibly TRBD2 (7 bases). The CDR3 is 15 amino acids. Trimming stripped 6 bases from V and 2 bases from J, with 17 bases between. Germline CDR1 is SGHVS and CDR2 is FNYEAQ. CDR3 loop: CASSLGRGAPYEQYF. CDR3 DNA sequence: TGTGCCAGCAGTCTTGGACGGGGGGCCCCCTACGAGCAGTACTTC.

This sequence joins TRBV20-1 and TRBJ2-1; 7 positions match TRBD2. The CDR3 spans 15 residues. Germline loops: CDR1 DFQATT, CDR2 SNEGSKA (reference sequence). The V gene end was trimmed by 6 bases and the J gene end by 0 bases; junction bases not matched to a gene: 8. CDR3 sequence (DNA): TGCAGTGCCCATACCCGGACTAGCTCCTACAATGAGCAGTTCTTC. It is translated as CSAHTRTSSYNEQFF.